The clone carrying this T cell receptor beta chain was recorded a few times. Its target is unknown. TCRdb independently ran MiXCR on the 5' RACE reads; one entry per CDR3 protein. The table includes 1.5 million to 2 million distinct CDR3 sequences, less than 35% detected once. The source of the sample is a study of identical twins. The study's findings and limits: Within twin pairs, the out-of-frame alpha sequences they shared showed excess low generation probability. Twins' excess sharing was less marked for out-of-frame beta sequences.

The CDR3 length is 13 residues. The V and J ends lost 7 bases and 5 bases respectively, with 14 bases between them. Germline CDR1 is SGHRS and CDR2 is YFSETQ. The chain combines TRBV5-1 with TRBJ2-3; D uncertain. The clonotype was recovered from a newborn girl in good health. Sequenced sample: cord blood. The DNA for the CDR3 is TGCGCCAGCGGACCGAGCCCGAGAGATACGCAGTATTTT. It translates to CASGPSPRDTQYF. The variable domain in full, with the rest retrieved from reference TRBV5-1 and TRBJ2-3, is KAGVTQTPRYLIKTRGQQVTLSCSPISGHRSVSWYQQTPGQGLQFLFEYFSETQRNKGNFPGRFSGRQFSNSRSEMNVSTLELGDSALYLCASGPSPRDTQYFGPGTRLTVL.